This TCR beta chain was obtained from a study of blood T cell repertoires in COVID-19. For the study at large: The samples span acute and convalescent COVID-19 from the United States, Italy and Spain. PBMCs, B-cell-depleted T cells, or T cells were the source of the cDNA or gDNA that made up the material.

Only in-frame clones appear in the TCRdb table, and some are missing; sequencing was by immunoSEQ multiplex PCR. The repertoire holds around 500,000 clones, more than 85% seen once, with approximately 8.3% in the top ten. CDR1 and CDR2 (germline): SGHTS, YDEGEE. With V trimmed by 2 bases and J by 7 bases, 8 bases remained unmatched. The CDR3 contains 15 residues. The sample was PBMCs or T cells enriched from blood (not recorded which). The receptor was isolated from a woman aged 55-69 years who had recovered from COVID-19. The chain is built from TRBV5-8 and TRBJ2-1, with 8 bases fitting TRBD2. The CDR3 protein is CASSFPGLGGNEQFF. The CDR3 DNA reads as TGTGCCAGCAGCTTCCCGGGACTAGGAGGTAATGAGCAGTTCTTC. Looking up the rest from reference TRBV5-8 and TRBJ2-1 gives the full variable domain: EAGVTQSPTHLIKTRGQQATLRCSPISGHTSVYWYQQALGLGLQFLLWYDEGEERNRGNFPPRFSGRQFPNYSSELNVNALELEDSALYLCASSFPGLGGNEQFFGPGTRLTVL.